These 32 T cell receptor beta chains were all obtained from the same sample, sequenced in a study of blood T cell repertoires in COVID-19. Sequencing used immunoSEQ multiplex PCR; TCRdb keeps in-frame clones, though not all of them. This sample yields some 110,000 clones, of which 82% are seen a single time; under 5.5% belongs to the top ten. The material sequenced was peripheral blood. The receptors shown here come from a man between 60 and 75 years old with acute or convalescent COVID-19.

The chain employs TRBV28 and TRBJ1-1, with a weak D call TRBD1 (5 bases). Germline CDR1 reads MDHEN; CDR2 reads SYDVKM. V lost 6 bases and J 0 bases, leaving 17 bases between the germline ends. CDR3 length: 16 amino acids. Here the CDR3 reads CASRSVLGAVNTEAFF. CDR3 DNA: TGTGCCAGCAGGTCCGTCCTAGGGGCGGTGAACACTGAAGCTTTCTTT.

A single count supports this clone. The chain recombines TRBV5-6 with TRBJ2-7; D perhaps matches TRBD2 (5 bases). The CDR3 has 15 residues. Trimming pared 7 bases from V and 0 bases from J, leaving 17 bases between. Germline-derived CDR1 and CDR2 are SGHDT and YYEEEE. The CDR3 reads CASSRSGIRSYEQYF. The CDR3 DNA sequence: TGTGCCAGCTCCCGGTCGGGGATCCGCTCCTACGAGCAGTACTTC.

V is TRBV6-6 and J is TRBJ2-2; 8 nucleotides line up with TRBD2. V was pared by 2 bases and J by 6 bases, with 8 bases of the junction left unmatched. This CDR3 has 16 amino acids. The germline V gene encodes CDR1 MNHNY and CDR2 SVGAGI (reference sequence). The CDR3 coding sequence is TGTGCCAGCAGTTACGTCAGGTCCGGGAGGGCCGGGGAGCTGTTTTTT. It encodes CASSYVRSGRAGELFF.

The chain combines TRBV28 with TRBJ1-6; possibly TRBD1 for D (5 bases). The CDR3 extends over 17 amino acids. V was pared by 3 bases and J by 9 bases, with 21 bases between. The V gene's germline CDR1 is MDHEN and CDR2 SYDVKM. DNA for the CDR3: TGTGCCAGCAGTTTTAACGCCGCGCCAGGGAGGAGTTCACCCCTCCACTTT. Its protein is CASSFNAAPGRSSPLHF.

This chain connects TRBV11-2 to TRBJ2-5, with D maybe TRBD2 (5 bases). The CDR3 length is 15 residues. Trimming shortened V by 3 bases and J by 1 base, and 12 bases separated the two germline ends. Germline V lookup: CDR1 SGHAT, CDR2 FQNNGV. The CDR3 nucleotides read TGTGCCAGCAGCTTGCTAGCTTTGTCCCAAGAGACCCAGTACTTC. This sequence encodes CASSLLALSQETQYF. Full variable domain (remainder filled in from reference TRBV11-2 and TRBJ2-5): EAGVAQSPRYKIIEKRQSVAFWCNPISGHATLYWYQQILGQGPKLLIQFQNNGVVDDSQLPKDRFSAERLKGVDSTLKIQPAKLEDSAVYLCASSLLALSQETQYFGPGTRLLVL.

The chain carries TRBV4-1 and TRBJ2-7, with 8 bases aligning to TRBD1. Germline trimming cut 2 bases from V and 4 bases from J; bases unmatched to any gene: 7. Looked up from germline, CDR1 is MGHRA and CDR2 is YSYEKL. The length of the CDR3 is 15 residues. Here the CDR3 DNA reads TGCGCCAGCAGCCAACCCAACAGGGGGGATTACGAGCAGTACTTC. Protein sequence: CASSQPNRGDYEQYF.

This clone showed up just once. The CDR3 nucleotides read TGCGCCAGCAGCTTGGCCGTGGGGCGCACTGAAGCTTTCTTT. Amino acids: CASSLAVGRTEAFF. The chain couples TRBV5-1 to TRBJ1-1; perhaps TRBD1 as D (5 bases). The CDR3 consists of 14 residues. The V gene's germline CDR1 is SGHRS and CDR2 YFSETQ. V was pared by 0 bases and J by 4 bases, with 10 bases between.

CDR3 in DNA: TGTGCCAGTAGTCCCAGACAGGGGAAGACTCGGAACACCATATATTTT. Its protein product is CASSPRQGKTRNTIYF. The V and J genes are TRBV19 and TRBJ1-3; the match to TRBD1 covers 8 bases. Germline V gives CDR1 LNHDA, CDR2 SQIVND (reference sequence). Trimming removed 5 bases from V and 7 bases from J; junction bases left unmatched: 13. This CDR3 is built from 16 residues.

The chain joins TRBV30 to TRBJ1-1; TRBD1 matches 8 bases. V was clipped by 0 bases and J by 4 bases; unmatched bases: 4. The V gene's germline CDR1 is GTSNPN and CDR2 SVGIG (reference sequence). The CDR3 totals 14 residues. The CDR3 DNA reads TGTGCCTGGAGTGTACAGGGGGTGCGCACTGAAGCTTTCTTT. Its protein product is CAWSVQGVRTEAFF. The full variable domain, its missing parts supplied by reference TRBV30 and TRBJ1-1, is SQTIHQWPATLVQPVGSPLSLECTVEGTSNPNLYWYRQAAGRGLQLLFYSVGIGQISSEVPQNLSASRPQDRQFILSSKKLLLSDSGFYLCAWSVQGVRTEAFFGQGTRLTVV.

The gene calls are TRBV18 and TRBJ2-1; TRBD2 matches at 15 bases. This CDR3 comprises 14 residues. V trimming: 3 bases; J trimming: 14 bases; junction bases outside the gene matches: 5. Germline V gene sequence: CDR1 KGHSH, CDR2 LQKENI. CDR3 sequence: CASSPPGLAGGKFF. The CDR3, as DNA: TGTGCCAGCTCACCCCCTGGACTAGCGGGGGGGAAGTTCTTC.

This chain joins TRBV11-3 and TRBJ2-1; possibly TRBD1 for D (5 bases). Germline V gives CDR1 SGHNT, CDR2 YENEEA. Trimming pared 2 bases from V and 1 base from J, leaving 12 bases between. This CDR3 is built from 16 residues. The CDR3 DNA reads TGTGCCAGCAGCTTAAGAGCAGGGTTATCCTACAATGAGCAGTTCTTC. Protein sequence: CASSLRAGLSYNEQFF. The full variable domain, rest sourced from reference TRBV11-3 and TRBJ2-1, is EAGVVQSPRYKIIEKKQPVAFWCNPISGHNTLYWYLQNLGQGPELLIRYENEEAVDDSQLPKDRFSAERLKGVDSTLKIQPAELGDSAVYLCASSLRAGLSYNEQFFGPGTRLTVL.

The chain carries TRBV7-3 and TRBJ1-2; D perhaps matches TRBD1 (5 bases). Germline loops: CDR1 SGHTA, CDR2 FQGTGA. With 6 bases removed from V and 4 bases from J, the gap between germline ends came to 12 bases. This CDR3 region has 13 residues. CDR3 DNA: TGTGCCAGCAGTCCCGGACACCTCTATGGCTACACCTTC. Its protein product is CASSPGHLYGYTF. Full variable domain (outside the CDR3, taken from reference TRBV7-3 and TRBJ1-2): GAGVSQTPSNKVTEKGKYVELRCDPISGHTALYWYRQSLGQGPEFLIYFQGTGAADDSGLPNDRFFAVRPEGSVSTLKIQRTERGDSAVYLCASSPGHLYGYTFGSGTRLTVV.

The chain is built from TRBV18 and TRBJ2-1; 7 positions match TRBD2. The CDR3 length is 16 residues. After removal of 0 bases from V and 2 bases from J, the junction contained 4 bases not matched to a gene. Germline CDR1 and CDR2: KGHSH and LQKENI. The DNA of the CDR3 is TGTGCCAGCTCACCACCGGCGCGGGGGACCTACAATGAGCAGTTCTTC. It translates to CASSPPARGTYNEQFF.

Turning to this clone: Other DNA sequences in this specimen translate into the identical CDR3. The gene calls are TRBV7-8 and TRBJ1-5; D may be TRBD1 (6 bases). The V end was cut by 5 bases, the J end by 0 bases, with 11 bases between. The CDR3 length is 15 residues. Germline lookup yields CDR1 SGHVS and CDR2 FQNEAQ. Written as DNA, the CDR3 is TGTGCCAGCAGCACGGACAGCTATAGCAATCAGCCCCAGCATTTT. Encoded protein: CASSTDSYSNQPQHF.

V usage is TRBV4-1 and J usage is TRBJ2-3; perhaps TRBD1 as D (6 bases). CDR1 MGHRA and CDR2 YSYEKL come from the germline V gene. The CDR3 consists of 14 residues. Between the trimmed V and J ends, which lost 1 base and 2 bases, there was a span of 7 bases. The CDR3 sequence is CASSQGDNTDTQYF. The CDR3, as DNA: TGCGCCAGCAGCCAAGGGGACAACACAGATACGCAGTATTTT.

The chain carries TRBV2 and TRBJ1-1; perhaps TRBD1 as D (5 bases). V was trimmed by 2 bases and J by 3 bases, leaving 16 bases between them. Germline lookup yields CDR1 SNHLY and CDR2 FYNNEI. The CDR3 length is 16 residues. CDR3 DNA: TGTGCCAGCAGTGAATGGGGGGATAGGAGAGACACTGAAGCTTTCTTT. This codes for CASSEWGDRRDTEAFF.

DNA of the CDR3: TGCGCCAGCAGTCGCGGAGGGGGGGAGACTGAAGCTTTCTTT. This codes for CASSRGGGETEAFF. This rearrangement joins TRBV10-2 to TRBJ1-1; D possibly corresponds to TRBD1 (6 bases). Germline V CDR1 and CDR2: WSHSY, SAAADI. Trimming cost V 5 bases and J 5 bases, with 15 bases left between them. The CDR3 has 14 amino acids.

The CDR3 DNA is TGTGCCAGCAGTGAAGCCGGACTAGCGGGACCCTCAGATACGCAGTATTTT. It is translated as CASSEAGLAGPSDTQYF. The genes are TRBV6-1 and TRBJ2-3; the match to TRBD2 covers 12 bases. V was clipped by 0 bases and J by 4 bases; unmatched bases: 5. The CDR3 sequence is 17 residues long. Germline V CDR1 and CDR2: MNHNS, SASEGT.

Points on this clone: The CDR3 ends on some other residue instead of the conserved phenylalanine or tryptophan, so this is likely a read error. The limits of the CDR3 on the DNA are not certain, so only TCRdb's listed CDR3 is given. The chain joins TRBV19 to TRBJ1-6; the table gives TRBD1 as D, unverified against the DNA. From germline, CDR1 is LNHDA and CDR2 SQIVND (reference sequence). The CDR3 spans 11 amino acids, including both terminal residues. Here the CDR3 reads CASRFTGVCRR.

The chain joins TRBV19 to TRBJ2-7, with D tentatively TRBD2 (5 bases). CDR1 is LNHDA, CDR2 SQIVND, per germline (reference sequence). The CDR3 loop spans 15 amino acids. The ends were cut back, 0 bases at V and 9 bases at J, with 18 bases in the middle. CDR3 protein: CASSIDAARRGWQYF. Here the CDR3 DNA reads TGTGCCAGTAGTATAGATGCAGCCCGTCGAGGGTGGCAGTACTTC.

The V and J genes are TRBV28 and TRBJ1-2, with 10 bases lining up with TRBD1. Germline V CDR1 and CDR2: MDHEN, SYDVKM. The trim removed 5 bases at V and 3 bases at J, leaving 6 bases unmatched. CDR3 length: 15 residues. The CDR3 loop reads CASSTDRGLYYGYTF. DNA of the CDR3: TGTGCCAGCAGTACCGACAGGGGGCTTTACTATGGCTACACCTTC.

This rearrangement joins TRBV4-2 to TRBJ1-1; weak D call: TRBD1 (6 bases). Trimming shortened V by 1 base and J by 0 bases, and 9 bases separated the two germline ends. In germline, CDR1 is LGHNA, CDR2 YNFKEQ. CDR3 size: 15 residues. In DNA, the CDR3 is TGTGCCAGCAGCCAAGGAAGGGGGTTGAACACTGAAGCTTTCTTT. Protein sequence: CASSQGRGLNTEAFF.

The count of this clone is one. The chain uses TRBV11-3 and TRBJ2-3, with D uncertain. CDR1 and CDR2 from the germline V gene are SGHNT and YENEEA. V was clipped by 3 bases and J by 10 bases, with 8 bases between them. The CDR3 is 11 amino acids. CDR3 DNA: TGTGCCAGCAGCTTTACTGGAGCGCAGTATTTT. Protein: CASSFTGAQYF.

The V call is TRBV14, the J call TRBJ1-1; D might be TRBD1 (5 bases). In germline, CDR1 is SGHDN, CDR2 FVKESK. Trimming shortened V by 5 bases and J by 5 bases, and 18 bases separated the two germline ends. The CDR3 totals 15 residues. The CDR3 DNA sequence: TGTGCCAGCAGCTTCTACGGAGGGACGAGGACTGAAGCTTTCTTT. It yields the protein CASSFYGGTRTEAFF.

The chain links TRBV5-1 to TRBJ1-2; 7 positions match TRBD1. V trimming: 4 bases; J trimming: 5 bases; junction bases outside the gene matches: 2. This CDR3 comprises 12 residues. Germline CDR1 reads SGHRS; CDR2 reads YFSETQ. The DNA for the CDR3 is TGCGCCAGCAGCACAGGGGTTTATGGCTACACCTTC. It yields the protein CASSTGVYGYTF.

The chain links TRBV4-1 to TRBJ2-3, with D possibly matching TRBD2 (6 bases). The germline CDR1 and CDR2 sequences are MGHRA and YSYEKL. The length of the CDR3 is 18 residues. V gave up 0 bases and J gave up 2 bases, with 18 bases separating them. The CDR3 DNA is TGCGCCAGCAGCCAAGATAGGTTTGGCGGAGGGTTCACAGATACGCAGTATTTT. It specifies CASSQDRFGGGFTDTQYF.

This chain connects TRBV3-1 (or the pseudogene TRBV3-2) to TRBJ1-5; D might be TRBD1 (5 bases). Germline V CDR1 and CDR2: LGHDT, YNNKEL (reference sequence). Trimming removed 1 base from V and 7 bases from J, with 14 bases in between. The CDR3 is 15 residues long. CDR3 DNA sequence: TGTGCCAGCAGCCAAGGGGCAGGGTGGGGACAGCCCCAGCATTTT. It codes for CASSQGAGWGQPQHF.

This clone has a handful of counts. The rearrangement uses TRBV7-3 and TRBJ1-3; perhaps TRBD1 as D (6 bases). Trimming pared 4 bases from V and 4 bases from J, leaving 11 bases between. In germline, CDR1 is SGHTA, CDR2 FQGTGA. The CDR3 totals 14 residues. CDR3 sequence reads: CASSSGQPGNTIYF. The CDR3 nucleotides read TGTGCCAGCAGCTCAGGACAGCCAGGAAACACCATATATTTT.

This chain joins TRBV6-5 and TRBJ2-7; 9 nucleotides align to TRBD1. Germline-derived CDR1 and CDR2 are MNHEY and SVGAGI. Losses at the gene ends were 6 bases for V and 2 bases for J; bases not matched to a gene: 5. This CDR3 contains 14 residues. CDR3 loop: CASRRTGDAYEQYF. Here the CDR3 DNA reads TGTGCCAGCAGACGGACAGGGGACGCCTACGAGCAGTACTTC.

Regarding this clone: Within the sample, other DNA sequences also encode this same CDR3. The chain combines TRBV28 with TRBJ1-1; 7 bases match TRBD1. V gave up 4 bases and J gave up 3 bases; unmatched junction bases: 5. Per germline, CDR1 MDHEN and CDR2 SYDVKM. The CDR3 length is 14 residues. CDR3 nucleotides: TGTGCCAGCAGTTCGGGGCAGGGGGACACTGAAGCTTTCTTT. It yields the protein CASSSGQGDTEAFF.

This clone was observed once. The rearrangement joins TRBV20-1 to TRBJ1-4, with a possible D match to TRBD1 (5 bases). Germline V gene lookup returns CDR1 DFQATT and CDR2 SNEGSKA (reference sequence). The germline V and J ends were trimmed by 3 bases and 8 bases, with 7 bases remaining between them. The CDR3 length is 11 residues. CDR3 nucleotide sequence: TGCAGTGCTAGCTGGGGCGAAAAACTGTTTTTT. Its protein product is CSASWGEKLFF.

The chain combines TRBV11-2 with TRBJ2-3; weak D call: TRBD1 (6 bases). CDR1 SGHAT and CDR2 FQNNGV come from the germline V gene. CDR3 length equals 16 residues. The ends were cut back, 5 bases at V and 2 bases at J, with 17 bases in the middle. CDR3 region: CASSMDRSPFTDTQYF. For the CDR3, the DNA is TGTGCCAGCAGCATGGACAGAAGTCCTTTCACAGATACGCAGTATTTT.